The rows below give T cell receptor beta chains drawn from one sample of a study of OX40 agonist ivuxolimab in advanced cancers. Using immunoSEQ multiplex PCR, the repertoire was profiled, and TCRdb retains in-frame clones only, with some absent. Here the sample spans about 150,000 clones, 85% to 95% being singletons. Sequenced here: CD4+ or CD8+ T cells sorted from blood, sampled in a trial of the OX40 agonist ivuxolimab. The receptor set was obtained from an adult with an advanced solid tumor such as melanoma, head and neck, liver or kidney cancer. Both conserved end residues are part of each CDR3. A D gene is named only where the DNA matches it firmly. Some rows have no size entry. The others give once, few or many, or a class for an expanded clone.

V gene,J gene,D gene,clone size,CDR3 DNA,CDR3 protein
TRBV11-2,TRBJ1-5,TRBD1,-,TGTGCCAGCAGCCAAACAGGGGGAGATCAGCCCCAGCATTTT,CASSQTGGDQPQHF
TRBV7-2,TRBJ1-6,-,once,TGTGCCAGCAGCTTAGGAGCAGTAGTCGGTTCACCCCTCCACTTT,CASSLGAVVGSPLHF
TRBV6-1,TRBJ2-4,TRBD2,-,TGTGCCAGCAGTGAGGGGGGGAATATTATTCAGTACTTC,CASSEGGNIIQYF
TRBV4-2,TRBJ2-7,-,-,TGTGCCAGCAGCCAAGCCAAAGGGTACGAGCAGTACTTC,CASSQAKGYEQYF
TRBV5-6,TRBJ2-7,-,few,TGTGCCAGCAGCTTCTTCCCGGCGGGGATCTCCTACGAGCAGTACTTC,CASSFFPAGISYEQYF
TRBV11-1,TRBJ2-1,-,-,TGTGCCAGCGGGCGTGGGTACAATGAGCAGTTCTTC,CASGRGYNEQFF
TRBV19,TRBJ1-5,-,-,TGTGCCAGTAGTATCCACCGAAGACAGTTCCGCAATCAGCCCCAGCATTTT,CASSIHRRQFRNQPQHF
TRBV7-9,TRBJ1-6,TRBD1,-,TGTGCCAGCAGCTTAGTTGGTAAGGGGGCGCGGGGTGTTTCACCCCTCCACTTT,CASSLVGKGARGVSPLHF
TRBV11-2,TRBJ1-2,-,-,TGTGCCAGCAGCTCCCGGGGAATCCACTATGGCTACACCTTC,CASSSRGIHYGYTF
TRBV7-2,TRBJ1-2,-,-,TGTGCCAGCAGCTTAGTGGCCCGGGCTAATGGCTACACCTTC,CASSLVARANGYTF
TRBV29-1,TRBJ1-5,-,-,TGCAGCGTTGTACAACAGGGTGATCAGCCCCAGCATTTT,CSVVQQGDQPQHF
TRBV27,TRBJ2-7,TRBD2,once,TGTGCCAGCAGTTCTCCCGGGACTAGCTCCTACGAGCAGTACTTC,CASSSPGTSSYEQYF
TRBV6-5,TRBJ1-3,-,-,TGTGCCAGCATGACGGGGGGGGGAAACACCATATATTTT,CASMTGGGNTIYF
TRBV7-8,TRBJ1-6,-,few,TGTGCCAGCAGCTTGCGCCCCCGGGGCTCCTATAATTCACCCCTCCACTTT,CASSLRPRGSYNSPLHF
TRBV5-4,TRBJ2-2,-,-,TGTGCCAGCAGCCTCTACGGCCTAGCGATACACACCGGGGAGCTGTTTTTT,CASSLYGLAIHTGELFF
TRBV20-1,TRBJ2-1,-,-,TGCAGTGCTAGTCGATTCGGTGAGCAGTTCTTC,CSASRFGEQFF
TRBV10-2,TRBJ2-7,-,once,TGCGCCAGCAGTGAGTCCTCGGGCGCAGCCTACGAGCAGTACTTC,CASSESSGAAYEQYF
TRBV9,TRBJ1-3,TRBD1,-,TGTGCCAGCAGCACCAGACAGGGCCCTGGAAACACCATATATTTT,CASSTRQGPGNTIYF
TRBV6-5,TRBJ2-7,-,-,TGTGCCAGCAGTAAGACTAGTTCCTACGAGCAGTACTTC,CASSKTSSYEQYF
TRBV18,TRBJ1-2,-,-,TGTGCCAGCTCACCCCCCCAGGGGCAGGGAGGCTACACCTTC,CASSPPQGQGGYTF
TRBV30,TRBJ2-5,-,-,TGTGCCTGGAGTGTTCGACGGGTAACCAAAGAGACCCAGTACTTC,CAWSVRRVTKETQYF
TRBV5-1,TRBJ2-7,-,-,TGCGCCAGCAGCTTGGAGGCCGGGGCGAGCTCCTACGAGCAGTACTTC,CASSLEAGASSYEQYF
TRBV13,TRBJ2-5,TRBD2,-,TGTGCCAGCAGCCCGACTAGCCGGAAGACCCAGTACTTC,CASSPTSRKTQYF
TRBV14,TRBJ1-2,-,-,TGTGCCAGCAGCCGGACAGCCTATGGCTACACCTTC,CASSRTAYGYTF
TRBV29-1,TRBJ2-7,TRBD1,-,TGCAGCGCCAAGGGACAGGACGGCTCCTACGAGCAGTACTTC,CSAKGQDGSYEQYF
TRBV18,TRBJ1-1,TRBD1,-,TGTGCCAGCTCACCACCTAAGGGGGCGCGGACTGAAGCTTTCTTT,CASSPPKGARTEAFF
TRBV5-1,TRBJ2-3,-,-,TGCGCCAGCAGCTTTCGTCCCGAAGGAGCAGATACGCAGTATTTT,CASSFRPEGADTQYF
TRBV5-5,TRBJ1-2,-,-,TGTGCCAGCAGTCTACTGCGCCGGGACGGGGCCTATGGCTACACCTTC,CASSLLRRDGAYGYTF
TRBV7-9,TRBJ1-6,TRBD1,-,TGTGCCAGCAGCCCCGACAGGGGAAATTCACCCCTCCACTTT,CASSPDRGNSPLHF
TRBV7-9,TRBJ1-2,TRBD1,-,TGTGCCAGCAGCTGGACCGGGACAGGCAACTATGGCTACACCTTC,CASSWTGTGNYGYTF
TRBV5-4,TRBJ2-5,-,-,TGTGCCAGCAGCTCTAGGGGGAAGGGGCAAGAGACCCAGTACTTC,CASSSRGKGQETQYF